The clone carrying this T cell receptor beta chain was picked up many times. Its target is not known. The data were taken from a study of neurological immune-mediated disorders. Study-wide findings and caveats: Across subjects, expanded clones had no CDR3 amino acid sequences in common, pointing to private repertoires in all groups.

Each TCR transcript was tagged with a 10-nucleotide random UMI during 5'RACE. TCRdb recomputed calls from the 5' RACE reads with MiXCR, one row per CDR3 protein. The data contain about 41,000 distinct CDR3 sequences, more than 14% of them singletons. Sample: CD4+ T cells from blood. The TCR comes from a woman aged 60-70 years with HTLV-1-associated myelopathy (HAM/TSP).

The CDR3 coding sequence is TGCGCCAGCAGCCAAGCGACAGGGGTCACCGGGGAGCTGTTTTTT. It yields the protein CASSQATGVTGELFF. The J gene is TRBJ2-2, the V gene TRBV4-1; 8 nucleotides agree with TRBD1. The CDR3 extends over 15 amino acids. From germline, CDR1 is MGHRA and CDR2 YSYEKL. V dropped 1 base and J dropped 4; count of bases not matched to a gene: 2.